Listed below are T cell receptor beta chains from one sample, sequenced in a study of cytomegalovirus exposure and HLA in healthy donors. The method was immunoSEQ multiplex PCR; TCRdb's version includes in-frame clones alone and lacks a portion of them. Of a few hundred thousand clones listed, just over 85% are singletons. Sequencing input: PBMCs. These receptors came from a woman under 30 in good health and CMV-seronegative. The CDR3 runs from the conserved cysteine through the conserved F or W. A D gene is named only where the DNA matches it firmly. Some rows mark clone size as missing; the rest say once, few, many or name a class of expanded clone.

cdr3_aa	cdr3_nt	v_call	d_call	clone_size	j_call
CASSLLADSTDTQYF	TGCGCCAGCAGCTTGCTAGCGGATTCCACAGATACGCAGTATTTT	TRBV5-1	TRBD2	once	TRBJ2-3
CASSVATGELFF	TGTGCCAGCAGCGTAGCGACCGGGGAGCTGTTTTTT	TRBV9	-	-	TRBJ2-2
CASSLYDRYGYTF	TGTGCCAGCAGCTTATACGACAGATACGGCTACACCTTC	TRBV5-6	-	-	TRBJ1-2
CASSWGGGEIYEQYF	TGTGCCAGCAGCTGGGGAGGGGGGGAAATCTACGAGCAGTACTTC	TRBV11-1	-	-	TRBJ2-7
CASSSQIYEQYF	TGTGCCAGCAGTTCACAAATTTACGAGCAGTACTTC	TRBV27	-	-	TRBJ2-7
CASSSWTGGNTIYF	TGTGCCAGCAGTTCGTGGACAGGAGGAAACACCATATATTTT	TRBV6-5	TRBD1	once	TRBJ1-3
CASSISQSSYEQYF	TGTGCCAGTAGTATTTCGCAGTCTTCCTACGAGCAGTACTTC	TRBV19	-	-	TRBJ2-7
CASSPSGSGVNNEQFF	TGCGCCAGCAGCCCCTCTGGTAGCGGGGTGAACAATGAGCAGTTCTTC	TRBV4-3	TRBD2	-	TRBJ2-1
CAGRVRGQPQHF	TGCGCCGGGAGGGTGCGGGGACAGCCCCAGCATTTT	TRBV10-1	-	-	TRBJ1-5
CASLQGENTEAFF	TGTGCCAGCTTACAGGGGGAGAACACTGAAGCTTTCTTT	TRBV13	TRBD1	once	TRBJ1-1
CASSEGTWGSNTGELFF	TGTGCCAGCAGTGAGGGGACTTGGGGGAGTAACACCGGGGAGCTGTTTTTT	TRBV25-1	-	-	TRBJ2-2
CASSLALRENTGELFF	TGCGCCAGCAGCTTGGCCCTTCGGGAGAACACCGGGGAGCTGTTTTTT	TRBV5-1	-	once	TRBJ2-2
CASSLDSGGITDTQYF	TGTGCCAGCAGCTTAGATAGCGGGGGTATCACAGATACGCAGTATTTT	TRBV7-2	TRBD2	once	TRBJ2-3
CASSQGGDQPQHF	TGCGCCAGCAGCCAAGGGGGGGATCAGCCCCAGCATTTT	TRBV4-3	-	-	TRBJ1-5
CASSGSGTDLNQPQHF	TGTGCCAGCAGCGGCTCCGGGACAGACCTCAATCAGCCCCAGCATTTT	TRBV9	TRBD1	-	TRBJ1-5
CASSLGTANTGELFF	TGTGCCAGCAGCTTAGGGACAGCGAACACCGGGGAGCTGTTTTTT	TRBV7-9	-	few	TRBJ2-2
CAWWAGGNEQFF	TGTGCCTGGTGGGCGGGGGGCAATGAGCAGTTCTTC	TRBV30	TRBD2	-	TRBJ2-1
CASSSGTGLGYTF	TGCGCCAGCAGCTCCGGGACAGGGCTAGGCTACACCTTC	TRBV5-1	TRBD1	-	TRBJ1-2
CASSLTGAPLTYEQYF	TGTGCCAGCAGTTTAACAGGGGCGCCTTTAACCTACGAGCAGTACTTC	TRBV27	TRBD1	-	TRBJ2-7
CASSHPRTLAESYEQYF	TGCGCCAGCAGCCACCCCCGCACACTAGCGGAGTCCTACGAGCAGTACTTC	TRBV4-1	TRBD2	-	TRBJ2-7
CASSDKAGDYNSPLHF	TGTGCCAGCAGTGACAAGGCAGGGGATTATAATTCACCCCTCCACTTT	TRBV6-4	-	-	TRBJ1-6
CASSPSSSYEQYF	TGTGCCAGCAGCCCTTCTAGCTCCTACGAGCAGTACTTC	TRBV14	-	-	TRBJ2-7
CASGGDEETQYF	TGCGCCAGCGGAGGTGACGAAGAGACCCAGTACTTC	TRBV5-1	-	once	TRBJ2-5
CASKPTGVVGYTF	TGTGCCAGTAAACCGACAGGGGTGGTTGGCTACACCTTC	TRBV19	TRBD1	-	TRBJ1-2
CASSFGYSEKLFF	TGTGCCAGCAGCTTCGGATACAGTGAAAAACTGTTTTTT	TRBV11-2	-	-	TRBJ1-4
CASSVPRVTLSSGANVLTF	TGTGCCAGCAGCGTACCTCGGGTCACCTTATCCTCTGGGGCCAACGTCCTGACTTTC	TRBV9	-	-	TRBJ2-6
CASSPVLAVTGELFF	TGCGCCAGCAGCCCTGTCCTGGCAGTCACCGGGGAGCTGTTTTTT	TRBV4-1	-	-	TRBJ2-2
CASSYGTETQYF	TGTGCCAGCAGTTACGGCACAGAGACCCAGTACTTC	TRBV6-5	-	-	TRBJ2-5
CASSHGTVSEQYF	TGTGCCAGCAGTCACGGGACAGTCTCCGAGCAGTACTTC	TRBV6-5	TRBD1	once	TRBJ2-7
CASSGDFSYEQYF	TGTGCCAGCAGCGGAGACTTTTCCTACGAGCAGTACTTC	TRBV2	-	-	TRBJ2-7
CSVRADLREQYF	TGCAGCGTTAGAGCCGATCTACGCGAGCAGTACTTC	TRBV29-1	-	-	TRBJ2-7
CASSRIGQGRSYGYTF	TGTGCCAGTAGTAGGATAGGACAGGGACGGAGCTATGGCTACACCTTC	TRBV19	TRBD1	-	TRBJ1-2
CASSLRGRAFNNSPLHF	TGTGCCAGCAGCCTCAGGGGGCGGGCTTTCAATAATTCACCCCTCCACTTT	TRBV4-2	TRBD1	-	TRBJ1-6
CASADETGTEAFF	TGTGCCAGCGCAGACGAGACAGGGACTGAAGCTTTCTTT	TRBV28	TRBD1	-	TRBJ1-1
CAWGDYNQPQHF	TGTGCCTGGGGGGACTACAATCAGCCCCAGCATTTT	TRBV30	-	-	TRBJ1-5
CASSAGGQGHNQPQHF	TGTGCCAGCAGCGCGGGGGGACAGGGGCATAATCAGCCCCAGCATTTT	TRBV9	TRBD1	-	TRBJ1-5
CASSPTSGNTIYF	TGTGCCAGCAGCCCTACCTCTGGAAACACCATATATTTT	TRBV7-2	-	-	TRBJ1-3
CASSYDSRDGYTF	TGTGCCAGCAGTTACGACAGCAGAGATGGCTACACCTTC	TRBV6-6	-	-	TRBJ1-2
CASMLGQRHEQYF	TGTGCCAGCATGTTGGGACAGCGTCACGAGCAGTACTTC	TRBV5-8	TRBD1	once	TRBJ2-7
CASSLEAGGLKTDTQYF	TGTGCCAGCAGCCTCGAAGCGGGAGGACTCAAGACAGATACGCAGTATTTT	TRBV5-6	TRBD2	-	TRBJ2-3
CAFSELDRDTGELFF	TGTGCCTTCTCGGAATTGGACAGGGACACCGGGGAGCTGTTTTTT	TRBV30	TRBD1	-	TRBJ2-2
CAWSPSHGVGGANVLTF	TGTGCCTGGAGCCCGAGCCACGGGGTAGGGGGGGCCAACGTCCTGACTTTC	TRBV30	-	-	TRBJ2-6
CASSWTGGLYEQYF	TGTGCCAGCAGCTGGACAGGGGGCCTCTACGAGCAGTACTTC	TRBV6-1	TRBD1	-	TRBJ2-7
CASSYPPSEQYF	TGTGCCAGCAGTTACCCCCCTTCCGAGCAGTACTTC	TRBV6-5	-	-	TRBJ2-7
CASSFRGSGTGELFF	TGTGCCAGCAGTTTTCGGGGAAGTGGCACCGGGGAGCTGTTTTTT	TRBV27	-	-	TRBJ2-2
CASTQNSPLHF	TGTGCCAGCACCCAAAATTCACCCCTCCACTTT	TRBV6-1	-	-	TRBJ1-6
CASSKTTGLNTGELFF	TGTGCCAGCAGCAAAACGACAGGTTTGAACACCGGGGAGCTGTTTTTT	TRBV9	-	-	TRBJ2-2
CASSFGGRDEQFF	TGTGCCAGCAGCTTTGGCGGGAGGGATGAGCAGTTCTTC	TRBV7-2	TRBD2	-	TRBJ2-1
CASSQVPPNYGYTF	TGCGCCAGCAGCCAAGTTCCTCCCAACTATGGCTACACCTTC	TRBV4-1	-	few	TRBJ1-2
CATSRGQNSNQPQHF	TGTGCCACCAGCAGAGGACAGAATAGCAATCAGCCCCAGCATTTT	TRBV15	-	-	TRBJ1-5
CASSFRQAGEKLFF	TGTGCCAGCAGTTTTCGACAGGCAGGAGAAAAACTGTTTTTT	TRBV27	-	-	TRBJ1-4
CASNLNRDRGNEQYF	TGTGCCAGCAATCTCAACCGGGACAGGGGGAACGAGCAGTACTTC	TRBV27	TRBD1	-	TRBJ2-7
CASSPVGQNNQPQHF	TGTGCCAGCTCACCCGTGGGACAGAACAATCAGCCCCAGCATTTT	TRBV18	TRBD1	many	TRBJ1-5
CASSYQNTGELFF	TGTGCCAGCAGTTACCAAAACACCGGGGAGCTGTTTTTT	TRBV6-5	-	-	TRBJ2-2
CASSLGPTNYGYTF	TGTGCCAGCAGCCTGGGCCCGACCAACTATGGCTACACCTTC	TRBV11-3	-	-	TRBJ1-2
CASSLDPGTEDSGANVLTF	TGTGCCAGCAGCTTGGACCCCGGGACAGAGGACTCTGGGGCCAACGTCCTGACTTTC	TRBV5-4	TRBD1	-	TRBJ2-6
CASNLDREYRGNTEAFF	TGTGCCAGCAACCTTGACAGGGAGTACAGAGGAAACACTGAAGCTTTCTTT	TRBV2	TRBD1	few	TRBJ1-1
CASSSSGRSQETQYF	TGCGCCAGCAGTTCTAGCGGGAGGTCCCAAGAGACCCAGTACTTC	TRBV5-1	TRBD2	-	TRBJ2-5
CASTPGSGGIGGTDTQYF	TGCGCCAGCACCCCGGGGAGCGGGGGGATCGGGGGCACAGATACGCAGTATTTT	TRBV10-2	TRBD2	-	TRBJ2-3